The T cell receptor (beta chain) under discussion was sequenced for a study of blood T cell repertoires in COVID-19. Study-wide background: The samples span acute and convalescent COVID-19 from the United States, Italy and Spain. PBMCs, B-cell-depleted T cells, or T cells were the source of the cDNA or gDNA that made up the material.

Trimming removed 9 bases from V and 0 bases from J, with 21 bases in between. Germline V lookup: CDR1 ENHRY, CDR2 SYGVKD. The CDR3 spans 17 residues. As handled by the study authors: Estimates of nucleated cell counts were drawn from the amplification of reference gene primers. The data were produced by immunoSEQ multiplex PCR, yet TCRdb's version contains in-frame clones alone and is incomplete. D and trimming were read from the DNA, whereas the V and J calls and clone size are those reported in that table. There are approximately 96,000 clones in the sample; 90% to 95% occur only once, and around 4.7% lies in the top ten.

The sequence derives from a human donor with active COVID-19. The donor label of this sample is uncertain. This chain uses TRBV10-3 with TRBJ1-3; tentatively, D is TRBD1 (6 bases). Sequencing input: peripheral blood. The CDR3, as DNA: TGTGCCATATCGACCTGGACAGCTGAAGCCTCTGGAAACACCATATATTTT. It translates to CAISTWTAEASGNTIYF.